The 14 T cell receptor beta chains below all came from one sample that was sequenced in a study of T cell repertoires in aging, cancer and after chemotherapy. TCR beta rearrangements were amplified from peripheral blood genomic DNA. Rearranged V-D-J TRB sequences were amplified with a mixed TRB-A/B primer pool. In TCRdb, the multiplex PCR reads were re-called with MiXCR into one record per CDR3 protein. Of around 9,500 distinct CDR3 sequences in the sample, more than 50% were seen once. Material for sequencing was blood. The receptors stem from a human donor in good health.

The CDR3 DNA is TGTGCCAGCAAAGAGGCCGGCGGGTATAATTCACCCCTCCACTTT. The encoded protein is CASKEAGGYNSPLHF. The V gene is TRBV12-3 or TRBV12-4, the J gene TRBJ1-6, with no clear D. Trimming took 7 bases from V and 4 from J, leaving 14 bases between them. CDR3 length: 15 residues.

The chain carries TRBV5-5 and TRBJ2-5; D not certain. CDR3 size: 12 residues. The germline V gene has CDR1 SGHKS and CDR2 YYEKEE (reference sequence). V lost 3 bases and J lost 5, with 8 bases in between. CDR3 amino acids: CASSWSQETQYF. CDR3 in DNA: TGTGCCAGCAGCTGGAGCCAGGAGACCCAGTACTTC. Looking up the rest from reference TRBV5-5 and TRBJ2-5 gives the full variable domain: DAGVTQSPTHLIKTRGQQVTLRCSPISGHKSVSWYQQVLGQGPQFIFQYYEKEERGRGNFPDRFSARQFPNYSSELNVNALLLGDSALYLCASSWSQETQYFGPGTRLLVL.

V and J are TRBV30 and TRBJ1-5; no firm D call. V was cut by 0 bases and J by 7 bases, with 10 bases left in between. From germline, CDR1 is GTSNPN and CDR2 SVGIG (reference sequence). The CDR3 totals 13 residues. The CDR3: CAWSVTGGQPQHF. The DNA of the CDR3 is TGTGCCTGGAGTGTAACGGGAGGGCAGCCCCAGCATTTT.

The chain links TRBV5-5 to TRBJ2-3, with 11 bases fitting TRBD2. The V segment lost 4 bases and the J segment 4 bases; nucleotides outside the gene matches: 5. This CDR3 contains 15 residues. Germline V CDR1 and CDR2: SGHKS, YYEKEE (reference sequence). Here the CDR3 DNA reads TGTGCCAGCAGCCGACTAGCGGGGATTTCAGATACGCAGTATTTT. Its translation is CASSRLAGISDTQYF.

The chain has TRBV19 and TRBJ1-1; D gene uncertain. The CDR3 consists of 12 residues. CDR1 is LNHDA, CDR2 SQIVND, per germline (reference sequence). The germline V and J ends were trimmed by 5 bases and 4 bases, with 8 bases remaining between them. CDR3 protein: CASSPGGTEAFF. In nucleotides, the CDR3 is TGTGCCAGTAGTCCGGGTGGCACTGAAGCTTTCTTT.

The chain employs TRBV6-6 and TRBJ1-2; D perhaps matches TRBD1 (6 bases). CDR1 is MNHNY, CDR2 SVGAGI, per germline (reference sequence). The CDR3 spans 15 residues. V gave up 5 bases and J gave up 2 bases, with 15 bases separating them. This CDR3 reads CASSAKGGQNYGYTF. Here the CDR3 DNA reads TGTGCCAGCAGTGCGAAAGGGGGTCAGAACTATGGCTACACCTTC.

This clonotype turned up a few times. This chain links TRBV19 with TRBJ2-1, with D unclear. V dropped 6 bases and J dropped 3 bases, with 12 bases sitting between them. Germline V lookup: CDR1 LNHDA, CDR2 SQIVND (reference sequence). CDR3 length: 14 amino acids. This chain's CDR3 is CASSVDTYYNEQFF. The CDR3 DNA reads as TGTGCCAGTAGCGTCGACACCTACTACAATGAGCAGTTCTTC.

The genes are TRBV13 and TRBJ2-3; D might be TRBD2 (5 bases). This CDR3 region has 17 residues. The germline V and J ends were trimmed by 5 bases and 1 base, with 19 bases remaining between them. Germline-derived CDR1 and CDR2 are PRHDT and FYEKMQ (reference sequence). The CDR3 coding sequence is TGTGCCAGCAGCCCCGACCCGGCGGAGGAACGCACAGATACGCAGTATTTT. It is translated as CASSPDPAEERTDTQYF.

The CDR3: CAWSVGGPEQYF. DNA of the CDR3: TGTGCCTGGAGTGTAGGGGGTCCCGAGCAGTACTTC. The rearrangement links TRBV30 to TRBJ2-4, with D possibly TRBD1 on 6 matching bases. The DNA end favors TRBJ2-7, so the J call may be wrong. The CDR3 consists of 12 residues. Germline CDR1 reads GTSNPN; CDR2 reads SVGIG (reference sequence).

This clonotype was counted only a few times. The V gene is TRBV6-5, the J gene TRBJ2-1; 10 nucleotides agree with TRBD2. The CDR3 runs 13 residues. The V gene's germline CDR1 is MNHEY and CDR2 SVGAGI. The ends lost 7 bases at V and 9 bases at J; junction bases unmatched: 6. CDR3 residues: CASTALAGVEQFF. The CDR3 DNA reads TGTGCCAGCACCGCTCTAGCGGGGGTTGAGCAGTTCTTC.

The chain links TRBV27 to TRBJ2-1; 8 bases agree with TRBD2. This CDR3 has 14 amino acids. Germline CDR1 is MNHEY and CDR2 is SMNVEV (reference sequence). Unmatched junction bases numbered 5, after V lost 3 bases and J lost 7 bases. The DNA of the CDR3 is TGTGCCAGCAGTTTTCGGGAGGGAGGGAATGAGCAGTTCTTC. This encodes CASSFREGGNEQFF.

The V gene is TRBV6-1, the J gene TRBJ2-7; tentative D call: TRBD2 (6 bases). Germline V CDR1 and CDR2: MNHNS, SASEGT. The CDR3 is made up of 13 amino acids. V lost 10 bases and J lost 4, with 17 bases in between. The CDR3 protein is CATTGTSLYEQYF. In DNA form, the CDR3 reads TGTGCCACCACCGGGACTTCGCTTTACGAGCAGTACTTC.

In its sample, this clonotype was seen a few times. This chain uses TRBV30 with TRBJ1-4; maybe TRBD1 (6 bases). The CDR3 is made up of 13 amino acids. The V end was cut by 2 bases, the J end by 4 bases, with 8 bases between. Germline V gene sequence: CDR1 GTSNPN, CDR2 SVGIG (reference sequence). DNA of the CDR3: TGTGCCTGGAGTCGACAGGTTAATGAAAAACTGTTTTTT. This codes for CAWSRQVNEKLFF.

The chain combines TRBV30 with TRBJ2-2; 8 nucleotides agree with TRBD1. Germline V gene data show CDR1 as GTSNPN and CDR2 as SVGIG (reference sequence). V shed 5 bases, J shed 3 bases, and the junction held 5 bases outside the gene matches. The length of the CDR3 is 14 residues. CDR3 residues: CAWDRGIDTGELFF. In DNA form, the CDR3 reads TGTGCCTGGGACAGGGGTATTGACACCGGGGAGCTGTTTTTT.